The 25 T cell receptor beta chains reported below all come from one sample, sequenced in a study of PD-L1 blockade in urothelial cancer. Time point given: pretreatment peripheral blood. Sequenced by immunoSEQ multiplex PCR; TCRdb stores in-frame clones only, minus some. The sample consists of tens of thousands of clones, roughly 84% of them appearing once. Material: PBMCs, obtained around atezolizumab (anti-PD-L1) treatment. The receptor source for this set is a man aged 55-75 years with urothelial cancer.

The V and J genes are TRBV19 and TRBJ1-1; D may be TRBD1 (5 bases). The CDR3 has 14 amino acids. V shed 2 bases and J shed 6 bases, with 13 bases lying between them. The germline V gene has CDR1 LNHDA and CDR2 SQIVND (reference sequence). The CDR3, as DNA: TGTGCCAGTAGTATATCGGGACTCCGGTCTGAAGCTTTCTTT. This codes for CASSISGLRSEAFF. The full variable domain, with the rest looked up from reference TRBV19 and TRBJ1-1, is DGGITQSPKYLFRKEGQNVTLSCEQNLNHDAMYWYRQDPGQGLRLIYYSQIVNDFQKGDIAEGYSVSREKKESFPLTVTSAQKNPTAFYLCASSISGLRSEAFFGQGTRLTVV.

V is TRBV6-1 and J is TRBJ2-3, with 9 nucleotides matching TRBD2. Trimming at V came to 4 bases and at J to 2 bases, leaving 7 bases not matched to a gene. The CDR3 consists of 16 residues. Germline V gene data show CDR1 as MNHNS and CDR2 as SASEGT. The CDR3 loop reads CASSAVAGATTDTQYF. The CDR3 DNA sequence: TGTGCCAGCAGTGCCGTAGCGGGGGCGACCACAGATACGCAGTATTTT.

The CDR3: CASSLGRLNSYEQYF. The DNA for the CDR3 is TGTGCCAGCAGCTTAGGGCGACTCAACTCCTACGAGCAGTACTTC. V gene TRBV7-2 combines with J gene TRBJ2-7; D not certain. Germline V CDR1 and CDR2: SGHTA, FQGNSA. Trimming took 1 base from V and 0 from J, leaving 10 bases between them. CDR3 length: 15 residues.

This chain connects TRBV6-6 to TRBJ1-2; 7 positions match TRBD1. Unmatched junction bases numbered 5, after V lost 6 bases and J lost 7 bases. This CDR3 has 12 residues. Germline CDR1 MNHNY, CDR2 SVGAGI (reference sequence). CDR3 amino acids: CASSLGQAGYTF. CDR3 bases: TGTGCCAGCAGCCTCGGACAGGCTGGCTACACCTTC.

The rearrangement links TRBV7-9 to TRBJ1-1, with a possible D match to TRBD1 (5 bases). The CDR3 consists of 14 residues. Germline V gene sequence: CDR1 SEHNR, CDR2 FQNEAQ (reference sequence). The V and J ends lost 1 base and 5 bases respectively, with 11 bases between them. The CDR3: CASSLVLGGTEAFF. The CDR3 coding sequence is TGTGCCAGCAGCTTAGTTTTGGGGGGGACTGAAGCTTTCTTT.

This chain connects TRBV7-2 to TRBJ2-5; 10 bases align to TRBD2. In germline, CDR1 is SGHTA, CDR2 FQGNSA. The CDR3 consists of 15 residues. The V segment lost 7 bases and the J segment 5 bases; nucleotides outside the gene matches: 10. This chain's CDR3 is CASNKREGLGETQYF. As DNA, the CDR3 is TGTGCCAGCAACAAGCGGGAGGGCTTAGGGGAGACCCAGTACTTC. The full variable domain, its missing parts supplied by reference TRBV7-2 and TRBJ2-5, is GAGVSQSPSNKVTEKGKDVELRCDPISGHTALYWYRQSLGQGLEFLIYFQGNSAPDKSGLPSDRFSAERTGGSVSTLTIQRTQQEDSAVYLCASNKREGLGETQYFGPGTRLLVL.

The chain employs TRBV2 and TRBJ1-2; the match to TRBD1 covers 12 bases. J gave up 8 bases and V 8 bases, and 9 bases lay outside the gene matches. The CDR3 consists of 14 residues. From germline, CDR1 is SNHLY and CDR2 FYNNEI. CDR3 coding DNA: TGTGCCAGCCTAGGGACAGGGGGCGTAGACGGCTACACCTTC. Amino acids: CASLGTGGVDGYTF. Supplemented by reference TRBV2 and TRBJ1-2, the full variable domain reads EPEVTQTPSHQVTQMGQEVILRCVPISNHLYFYWYRQILGQKVEFLVSFYNNEISEKSEIFDDQFSVERPDGSNFTLKIRSTKLEDSAMYFCASLGTGGVDGYTFGSGTRLTVV.

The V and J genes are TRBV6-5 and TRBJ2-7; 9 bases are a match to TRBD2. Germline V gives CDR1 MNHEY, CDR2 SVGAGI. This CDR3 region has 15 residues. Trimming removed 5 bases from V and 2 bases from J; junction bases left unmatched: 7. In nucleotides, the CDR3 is TGTGCCAGCAGTAAGACTAGCGGAGTAACCTACGAGCAGTACTTC. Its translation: CASSKTSGVTYEQYF.

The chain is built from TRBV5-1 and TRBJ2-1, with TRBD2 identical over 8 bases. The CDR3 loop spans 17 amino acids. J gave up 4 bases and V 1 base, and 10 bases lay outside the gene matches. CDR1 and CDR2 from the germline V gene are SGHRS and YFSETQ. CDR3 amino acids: CASSLIAQRGSYNEQFF. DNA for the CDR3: TGCGCCAGCAGCTTGATTGCCCAGCGGGGGAGTTACAATGAGCAGTTCTTC.

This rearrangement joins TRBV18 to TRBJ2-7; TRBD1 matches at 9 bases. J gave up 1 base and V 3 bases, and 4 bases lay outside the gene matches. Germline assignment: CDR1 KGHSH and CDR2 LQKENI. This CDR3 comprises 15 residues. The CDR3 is CASSPGQGTSYEQYF. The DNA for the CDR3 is TGTGCCAGCTCACCGGGACAGGGCACATCCTACGAGCAGTACTTC.

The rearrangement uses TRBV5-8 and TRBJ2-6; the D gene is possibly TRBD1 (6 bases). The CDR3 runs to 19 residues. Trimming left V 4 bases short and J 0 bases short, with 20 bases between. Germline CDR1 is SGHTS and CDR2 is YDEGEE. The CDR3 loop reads CASSRYSVQGGSGANVLTF. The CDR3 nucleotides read TGTGCCAGCAGCCGGTACTCGGTACAAGGGGGCTCTGGGGCCAACGTCCTGACTTTC.

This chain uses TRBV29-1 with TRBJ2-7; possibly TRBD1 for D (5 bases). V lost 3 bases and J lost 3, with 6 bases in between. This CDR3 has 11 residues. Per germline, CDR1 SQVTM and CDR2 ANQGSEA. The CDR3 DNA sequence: TGCAGCGTTGAGCAGGGCTACGAGCAGTACTTC. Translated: CSVEQGYEQYF.

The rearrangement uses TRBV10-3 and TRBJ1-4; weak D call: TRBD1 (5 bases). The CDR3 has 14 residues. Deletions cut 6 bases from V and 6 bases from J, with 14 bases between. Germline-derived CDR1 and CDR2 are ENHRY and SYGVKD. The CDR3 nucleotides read TGTGCCATCAGCCCAGGGAACTTGGATGAAAAACTGTTTTTT. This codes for CAISPGNLDEKLFF.

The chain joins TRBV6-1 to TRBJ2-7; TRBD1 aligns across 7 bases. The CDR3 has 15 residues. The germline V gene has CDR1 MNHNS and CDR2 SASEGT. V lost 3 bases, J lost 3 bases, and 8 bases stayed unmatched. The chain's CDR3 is CASSEDMTGSYEQYF. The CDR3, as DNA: TGTGCCAGCAGTGAGGATATGACAGGGAGCTACGAGCAGTACTTC.

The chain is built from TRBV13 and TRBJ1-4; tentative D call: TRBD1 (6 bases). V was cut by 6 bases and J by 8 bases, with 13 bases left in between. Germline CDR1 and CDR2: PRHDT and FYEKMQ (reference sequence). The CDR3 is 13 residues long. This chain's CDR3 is CASSFQDREKLFF. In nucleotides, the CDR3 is TGTGCCAGCAGTTTCCAGGACAGAGAAAAACTGTTTTTT.

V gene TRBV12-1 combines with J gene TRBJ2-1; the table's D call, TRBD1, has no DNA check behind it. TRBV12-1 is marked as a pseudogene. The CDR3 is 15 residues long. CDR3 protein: CASSEDTFFYNEQFF. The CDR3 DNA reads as TGTGCCAGCTCTGAGGACACCTTTTTTTACAATGAGCAGTTCTTC.

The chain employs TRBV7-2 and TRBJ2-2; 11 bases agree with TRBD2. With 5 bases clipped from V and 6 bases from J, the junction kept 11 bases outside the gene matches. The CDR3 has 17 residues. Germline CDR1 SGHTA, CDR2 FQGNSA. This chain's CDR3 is CASSNSGRASISGELFF. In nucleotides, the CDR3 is TGTGCCAGCAGCAATAGCGGGAGGGCCTCCATTTCCGGGGAGCTGTTTTTT.

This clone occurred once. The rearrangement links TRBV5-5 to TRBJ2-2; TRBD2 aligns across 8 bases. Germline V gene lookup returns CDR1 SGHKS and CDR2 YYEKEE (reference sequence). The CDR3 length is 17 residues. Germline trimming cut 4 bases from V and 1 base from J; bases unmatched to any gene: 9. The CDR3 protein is CASSTRGGVMNTGELFF. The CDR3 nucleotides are TGTGCCAGCAGCACCCGGGGGGGAGTGATGAACACCGGGGAGCTGTTTTTT.

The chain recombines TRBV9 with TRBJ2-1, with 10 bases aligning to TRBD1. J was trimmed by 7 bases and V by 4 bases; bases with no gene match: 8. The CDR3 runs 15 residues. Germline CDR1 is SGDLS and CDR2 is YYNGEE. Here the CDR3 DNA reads TGTGCCAGCAGCCGTCCGGGACAGGGGCGGAATGAGCAGTTCTTC. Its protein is CASSRPGQGRNEQFF.

For the CDR3, the DNA is TGTGCCACCCTGTCTGACACTGAAGCTTTCTTT. Amino acid sequence: CATLSDTEAFF. V gene TRBV6-6 combines with J gene TRBJ1-1; D is ambiguous. CDR3 length: 11 amino acids. V lost 10 bases, J lost 3 bases, and 9 bases lay in between. In germline, CDR1 is MNHNY, CDR2 SVGAGI (reference sequence).

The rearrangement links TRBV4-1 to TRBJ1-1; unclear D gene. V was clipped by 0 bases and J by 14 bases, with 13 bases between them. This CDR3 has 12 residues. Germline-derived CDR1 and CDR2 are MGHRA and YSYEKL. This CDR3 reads CASSQDGVRRFF. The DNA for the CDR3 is TGCGCCAGCAGCCAAGACGGGGTGAGGCGGTTCTTT.

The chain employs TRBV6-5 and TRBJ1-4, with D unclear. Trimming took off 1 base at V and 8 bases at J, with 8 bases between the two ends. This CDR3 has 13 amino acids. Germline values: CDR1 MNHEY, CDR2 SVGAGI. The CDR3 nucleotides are TGTGCCAGCAGTTACTTGCCGGGGGAAAAACTGTTTTTT. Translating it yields CASSYLPGEKLFF.

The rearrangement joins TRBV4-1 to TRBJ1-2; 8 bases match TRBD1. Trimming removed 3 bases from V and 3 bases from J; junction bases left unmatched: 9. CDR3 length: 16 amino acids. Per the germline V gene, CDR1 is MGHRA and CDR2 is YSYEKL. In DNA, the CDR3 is TGCGCCAGCAGCCACGAGGCAGGGGGCGAGGACTATGGCTACACCTTC. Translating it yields CASSHEAGGEDYGYTF.

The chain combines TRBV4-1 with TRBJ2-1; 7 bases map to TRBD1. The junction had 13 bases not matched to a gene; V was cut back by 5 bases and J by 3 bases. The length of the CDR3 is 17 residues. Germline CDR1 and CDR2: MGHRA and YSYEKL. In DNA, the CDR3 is TGCGCCAGCAGCTCAACCCTAACTCGGGACAGCTACAATGAGCAGTTCTTC. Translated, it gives CASSSTLTRDSYNEQFF.

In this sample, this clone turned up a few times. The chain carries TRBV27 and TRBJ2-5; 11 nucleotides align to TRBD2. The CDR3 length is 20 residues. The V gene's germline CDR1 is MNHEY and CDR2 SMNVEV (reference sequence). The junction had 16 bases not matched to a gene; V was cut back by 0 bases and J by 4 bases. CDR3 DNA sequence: TGTGCCAGCAGTTTATCGGCCCTATTCTTAGCGGGAGGGCGCACAGAGACCCAGTACTTC. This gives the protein CASSLSALFLAGGRTETQYF.